This T cell receptor (beta chain) is drawn from a study of molecular identifiers for immune sequencing clone quantification. From the PCR reads, TCRdb called clonotypes with MiXCR, one entry per CDR3 protein. Of about 640,000 distinct CDR3 sequences in the sample, 15% to 20% were seen once. The germline V gene has CDR1 GTSNPN and CDR2 SVGIG (reference sequence). V dropped 4 bases and J dropped 2 bases, with 17 bases sitting between them. The CDR3 length is 15 residues. This clonotype has just a few counts. The sequence was obtained from a human donor in good health. Some libraries in this study had Jurkat cell RNA spiked in. The rearrangement links TRBV30 to TRBJ1-1, with no clear D. Sequencing was carried out using naive CD8+ T cells from blood, with Jurkat cell RNA spiked in. Subset described: FACS-sorted CD8+CD4-CCR7+CD45RA+ naive T cells. The chain's CDR3 is CAWMSLKRVNTEAFF. The CDR3 bases are TGTGCCTGGATGTCCCTTAAAAGAGTTAACACTGAAGCTTTCTTT.